Listed below are T cell receptor beta chains from one sample, sequenced in a study of human T cells and chemical hapten exposure. Via MiXCR, TCRdb re-called the RACE reads, giving one row per CDR3 protein. The table lists about 92,000 distinct CDR3 sequences, roughly a tenth of them singletons, with 1.1% in the top ten. The sample in question was whole blood, obtained in connection with sensitization to the hapten diphenylcyclopropenone (DPC). The receptors were gathered from a woman aged 25 to 39 with alopecia areata. Some clones in this sample may be carry-over from other donors' samples. Each CDR3 is given with its conserved first and last residue. The order of the fields is J gene, CDR3 length, V gene, clone size, D gene, CDR3 protein, CDR3 DNA. The D gene is left open where the match is weak. Clone size appears in some rows only: once, few, many, or a class for an expanded clone.

J gene: TRBJ2-1; CDR3 length: 10; V gene: TRBV29-1; clone size: few; D gene: .; CDR3 protein: CSVLYFEQFF; CDR3 DNA: TGCAGCGTTCTGTATTTTGAGCAGTTCTTC
J gene: TRBJ2-2; CDR3 length: 12; V gene: TRBV7-9; clone size: many; D gene: .; CDR3 protein: CASSLETGELFF; CDR3 DNA: TGTGCCAGCAGCTTGGAGACCGGGGAGCTGTTTTTT
J gene: TRBJ1-5; CDR3 length: 14; V gene: TRBV20-1; clone size: .; D gene: .; CDR3 protein: CSASELAGNQPQHF; CDR3 DNA: TGCAGTGCTAGTGAATTGGCAGGGAATCAGCCCCAGCATTTT
J gene: TRBJ1-1; CDR3 length: 17; V gene: TRBV5-1; clone size: few; D gene: .; CDR3 protein: CASRGGVGRTVNTEAFF; CDR3 DNA: TGCGCCAGCAGGGGTGGGGTCGGTCGGACGGTGAACACTGAAGCTTTCTTT
J gene: TRBJ1-5; CDR3 length: 15; V gene: TRBV5-5; clone size: few; D gene: .; CDR3 protein: CASSAEGGRNQPQHF; CDR3 DNA: TGTGCCAGCAGCGCCGAGGGGGGTAGAAATCAGCCCCAGCATTTT
J gene: TRBJ1-5; CDR3 length: 16; V gene: TRBV28; clone size: few; D gene: .; CDR3 protein: CASSLLRAKGNQPQHF; CDR3 DNA: TGTGCCAGCAGTTTACTCAGGGCCAAGGGCAATCAGCCCCAGCATTTT
J gene: TRBJ2-5; CDR3 length: 14; V gene: TRBV28; clone size: few; D gene: TRBD2; CDR3 protein: CASRSPSGLETQYF; CDR3 DNA: TGTGCCAGCCGCTCTCCTAGCGGGTTAGAGACCCAGTACTTC
J gene: TRBJ2-1; CDR3 length: 11; V gene: TRBV10-3; clone size: .; D gene: .; CDR3 protein: CAVKTNGEQFF; CDR3 DNA: TGTGCCGTCAAGACTAATGGTGAGCAGTTCTTC
J gene: TRBJ2-3; CDR3 length: 13; V gene: TRBV5-1; clone size: few; D gene: .; CDR3 protein: CASSLVPEDTQYF; CDR3 DNA: TGCGCCAGCAGCTTGGTTCCTGAAGATACGCAGTATTTT
J gene: TRBJ1-6; CDR3 length: 15; V gene: TRBV28; clone size: many; D gene: .; CDR3 protein: CATARGAGYNSPLHF; CDR3 DNA: TGTGCCACCGCTCGTGGGGCCGGCTATAATTCACCCCTCCACTTT
J gene: TRBJ2-3; CDR3 length: 18; V gene: TRBV5-1; clone size: many; D gene: .; CDR3 protein: CASSTGTPLEGGTDTQYF; CDR3 DNA: TGCGCCAGCAGCACCGGGACTCCCCTTGAGGGGGGGACAGATACGCAGTATTTT
J gene: TRBJ2-2; CDR3 length: 14; V gene: TRBV29-1; clone size: many; D gene: .; CDR3 protein: CSVEGLGGTGELFF; CDR3 DNA: TGCAGCGTTGAAGGTCTAGGTGGCACCGGGGAGCTGTTTTTT
J gene: TRBJ2-5; CDR3 length: 15; V gene: TRBV5-1; clone size: few; D gene: .; CDR3 protein: CASSLVSGSGETQYF; CDR3 DNA: TGCGCCAGCAGCTTGGTATCCGGGAGCGGGGAGACCCAGTACTTC
J gene: TRBJ1-1; CDR3 length: 14; V gene: TRBV28; clone size: .; D gene: .; CDR3 protein: CASSTAGKNTEAFF; CDR3 DNA: TGTGCCAGCAGTACCGCGGGGAAGAACACTGAAGCTTTCTTT
J gene: TRBJ1-2; CDR3 length: 14; V gene: TRBV5-8; clone size: few; D gene: .; CDR3 protein: CASSLEAGPYGYTF; CDR3 DNA: TGTGCCAGCAGCTTGGAGGCAGGGCCCTATGGCTACACCTTC
J gene: TRBJ1-4; CDR3 length: 15; V gene: TRBV7-9; clone size: .; D gene: .; CDR3 protein: CASSLGGASNEKLFF; CDR3 DNA: TGTGCCAGCAGCTTAGGGGGGGCCAGTAATGAAAAACTGTTTTTT
J gene: TRBJ2-2; CDR3 length: 12; V gene: TRBV5-5; clone size: many; D gene: .; CDR3 protein: CASSPWGGELFF; CDR3 DNA: TGTGCCAGCAGCCCGTGGGGCGGGGAGCTGTTTTTT
J gene: TRBJ1-1; CDR3 length: 14; V gene: TRBV3-1; clone size: many; D gene: .; CDR3 protein: CASSQGVRDTEAFF; CDR3 DNA: TGTGCCAGCAGCCAGGGGGTTAGGGACACTGAAGCTTTCTTT
J gene: TRBJ1-4; CDR3 length: 16; V gene: TRBV18; clone size: .; D gene: TRBD1; CDR3 protein: CASSRQPQAGGEKLFF; CDR3 DNA: TGTGCCAGCTCACGTCAACCCCAGGCAGGGGGTGAAAAACTGTTTTTT
J gene: TRBJ2-1; CDR3 length: 15; V gene: TRBV4-1; clone size: few; D gene: .; CDR3 protein: CASSQDKAGSGEQFF; CDR3 DNA: TGCGCCAGCAGCCAAGATAAGGCGGGATCGGGTGAGCAGTTCTTC
J gene: TRBJ1-5; CDR3 length: 14; V gene: TRBV28; clone size: many; D gene: TRBD1; CDR3 protein: CASRGTGTNQPQHF; CDR3 DNA: TGTGCCAGCAGGGGGACAGGGACAAATCAGCCCCAGCATTTT
J gene: TRBJ2-3; CDR3 length: 16; V gene: TRBV20-1; clone size: many; D gene: .; CDR3 protein: CSARDLLGYRTDTQYF; CDR3 DNA: TGCAGTGCTAGAGACCTACTCGGGTACCGCACAGATACGCAGTATTTT
J gene: TRBJ1-3; CDR3 length: 14; V gene: TRBV20-1; clone size: many; D gene: TRBD1; CDR3 protein: CSASQGAGGNTIYF; CDR3 DNA: TGCAGTGCTAGTCAGGGGGCTGGTGGAAACACCATATATTTT
J gene: TRBJ1-6; CDR3 length: 13; V gene: TRBV11-2; clone size: .; D gene: .; CDR3 protein: CASSLDRSSPLHF; CDR3 DNA: TGTGCCAGCAGCTTAGATCGGAGTTCACCCCTCCACTTT
J gene: TRBJ2-7; CDR3 length: 12; V gene: TRBV20-1; clone size: .; D gene: .; CDR3 protein: CSAGDSAYEQYF; CDR3 DNA: TGCAGTGCGGGCGATAGCGCCTACGAGCAGTACTTC